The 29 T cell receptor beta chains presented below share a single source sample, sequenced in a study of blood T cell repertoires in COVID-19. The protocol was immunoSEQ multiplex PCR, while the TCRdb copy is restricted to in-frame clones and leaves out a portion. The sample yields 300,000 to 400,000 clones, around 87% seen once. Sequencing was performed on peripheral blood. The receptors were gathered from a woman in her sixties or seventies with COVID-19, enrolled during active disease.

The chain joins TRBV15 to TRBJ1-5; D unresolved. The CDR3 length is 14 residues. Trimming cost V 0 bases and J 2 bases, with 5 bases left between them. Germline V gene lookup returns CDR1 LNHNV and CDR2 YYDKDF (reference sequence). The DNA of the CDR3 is TGTGCCACCAGCAGAGAAGCGCGCAATCAGCCCCAGCATTTT. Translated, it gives CATSREARNQPQHF.

The CDR3 reads CASSGRGNTEAFF. The DNA of the CDR3 is TGTGCCAGCAGTGGCCGGGGGAACACTGAAGCTTTCTTT. The gene calls are TRBV6-2 or TRBV6-3 and TRBJ1-1; D is undetermined. The CDR3 has 13 amino acids. Germline CDR1 MNHEY, CDR2 SVGEGT. V lost 5 bases and J 1 base, leaving 8 bases between the germline ends.

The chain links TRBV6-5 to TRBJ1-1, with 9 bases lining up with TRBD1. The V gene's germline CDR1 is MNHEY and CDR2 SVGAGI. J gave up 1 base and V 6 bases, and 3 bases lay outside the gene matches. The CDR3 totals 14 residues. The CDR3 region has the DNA TGTGCCAGCAGAGGACAGGGGAAGAACACTGAAGCTTTCTTT. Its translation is CASRGQGKNTEAFF.

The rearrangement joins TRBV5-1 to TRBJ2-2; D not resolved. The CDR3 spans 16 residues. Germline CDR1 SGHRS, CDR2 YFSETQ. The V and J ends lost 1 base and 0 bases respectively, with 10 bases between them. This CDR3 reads CASSLIPRANTGELFF. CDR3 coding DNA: TGCGCCAGCAGCTTGATCCCACGCGCGAACACCGGGGAGCTGTTTTTT.

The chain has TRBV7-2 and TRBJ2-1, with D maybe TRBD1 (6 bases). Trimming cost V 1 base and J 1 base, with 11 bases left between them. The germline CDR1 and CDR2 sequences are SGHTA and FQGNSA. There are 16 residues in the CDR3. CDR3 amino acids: CASSLGATGSYNEQFF. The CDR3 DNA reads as TGTGCCAGCAGCTTAGGGGCGACAGGATCCTACAATGAGCAGTTCTTC.

The CDR3 sequence: CASSPRLGVNEQFF. As DNA, the CDR3 is TGTGCCAGCAGTCCTCGACTCGGGGTCAATGAGCAGTTCTTC. This chain joins TRBV6-5 and TRBJ2-1; D possibly corresponds to TRBD2 (5 bases). Germline V gives CDR1 MNHEY, CDR2 SVGAGI. The CDR3 is 14 residues long. V was cut by 5 bases and J by 6 bases, with 14 bases left in between.

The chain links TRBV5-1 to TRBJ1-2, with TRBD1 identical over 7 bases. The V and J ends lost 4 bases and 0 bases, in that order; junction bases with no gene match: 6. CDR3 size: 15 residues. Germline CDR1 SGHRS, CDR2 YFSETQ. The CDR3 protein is CASSGEGGTNYGYTF. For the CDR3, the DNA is TGCGCCAGCAGCGGAGAAGGGGGCACTAACTATGGCTACACCTTC.

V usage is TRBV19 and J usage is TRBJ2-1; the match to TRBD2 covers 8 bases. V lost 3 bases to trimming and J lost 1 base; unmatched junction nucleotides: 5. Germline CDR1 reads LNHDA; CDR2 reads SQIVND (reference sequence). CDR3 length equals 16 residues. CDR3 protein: CASSMASGGSYNEQFF. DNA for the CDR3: TGTGCCAGTAGTATGGCGAGCGGGGGTTCCTACAATGAGCAGTTCTTC.

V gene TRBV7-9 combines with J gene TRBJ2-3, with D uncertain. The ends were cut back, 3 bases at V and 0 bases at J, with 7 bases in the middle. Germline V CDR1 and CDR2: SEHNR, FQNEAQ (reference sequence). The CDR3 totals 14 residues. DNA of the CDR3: TGTGCCAGCAGCTTGGGCGACAGCACAGATACGCAGTATTTT. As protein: CASSLGDSTDTQYF.

The CDR3 here is CASSYSMVGSDTQYF. Here the CDR3 DNA reads TGTGCCAGCAGTTACTCTATGGTCGGGTCAGATACGCAGTATTTT. The chain uses TRBV6-2 or TRBV6-3 and TRBJ2-3; D ambiguous. The CDR3 consists of 15 residues. The V end lost 0 bases, the J end lost 4 bases, and 11 bases lay between the germline ends. Germline V gene data show CDR1 as MNHEY and CDR2 as SVGEGT.

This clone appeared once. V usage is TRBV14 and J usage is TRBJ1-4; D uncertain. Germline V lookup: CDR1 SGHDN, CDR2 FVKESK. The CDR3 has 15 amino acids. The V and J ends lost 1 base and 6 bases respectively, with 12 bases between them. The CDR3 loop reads CASSQASVWYEKLFF. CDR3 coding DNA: TGTGCCAGCAGCCAAGCCAGCGTTTGGTATGAAAAACTGTTTTTT.

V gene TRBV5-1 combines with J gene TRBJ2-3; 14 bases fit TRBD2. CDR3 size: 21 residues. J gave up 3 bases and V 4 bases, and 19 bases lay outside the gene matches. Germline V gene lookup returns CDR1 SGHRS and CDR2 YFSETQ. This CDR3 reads CASSLSPTSGGVISSTDTQYF. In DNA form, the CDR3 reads TGCGCCAGCAGCCTTTCCCCGACTAGCGGGGGGGTTATTAGTTCTACAGATACGCAGTATTTT.

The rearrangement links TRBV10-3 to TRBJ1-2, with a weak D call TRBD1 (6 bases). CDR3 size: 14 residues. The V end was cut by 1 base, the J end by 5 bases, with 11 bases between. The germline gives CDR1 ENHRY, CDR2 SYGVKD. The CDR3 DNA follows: TGTGCCATCAGTGAGTGGGGGGGCCAATATGGCTACACCTTC. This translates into CAISEWGGQYGYTF.

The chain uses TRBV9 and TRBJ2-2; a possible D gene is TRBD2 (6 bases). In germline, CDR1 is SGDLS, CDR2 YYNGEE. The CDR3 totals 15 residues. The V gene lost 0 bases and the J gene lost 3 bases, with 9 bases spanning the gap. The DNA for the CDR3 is TGTGCCAGCAGCGTAGGTTGGGGGGACACCGGGGAGCTGTTTTTT. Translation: CASSVGWGDTGELFF.

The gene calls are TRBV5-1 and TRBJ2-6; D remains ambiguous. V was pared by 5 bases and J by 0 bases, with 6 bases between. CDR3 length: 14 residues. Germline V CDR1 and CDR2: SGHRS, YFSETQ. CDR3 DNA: TGCGCCAGCAGTTTCGGCTCTGGGGCCAACGTCCTGACTTTC. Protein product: CASSFGSGANVLTF. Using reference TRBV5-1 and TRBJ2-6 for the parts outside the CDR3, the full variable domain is KAGVTQTPRYLIKTRGQQVTLSCSPISGHRSVSWYQQTPGQGLQFLFEYFSETQRNKGNFPGRFSGRQFSNSRSEMNVSTLELGDSALYLCASSFGSGANVLTFGAGSRLTVL.

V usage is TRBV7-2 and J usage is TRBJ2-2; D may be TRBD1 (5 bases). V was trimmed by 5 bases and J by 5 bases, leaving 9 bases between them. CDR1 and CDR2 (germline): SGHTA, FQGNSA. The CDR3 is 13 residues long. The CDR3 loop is CASSRQWTGELFF. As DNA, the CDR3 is TGTGCCAGCAGCCGACAGTGGACCGGGGAGCTGTTTTTT.

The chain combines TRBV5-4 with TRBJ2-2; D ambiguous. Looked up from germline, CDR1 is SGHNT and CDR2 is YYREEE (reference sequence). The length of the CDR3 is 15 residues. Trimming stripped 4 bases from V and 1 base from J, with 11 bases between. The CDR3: CASSRTMGNTGELFF. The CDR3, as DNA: TGTGCCAGCAGCCGCACTATGGGGAACACCGGGGAGCTGTTTTTT.

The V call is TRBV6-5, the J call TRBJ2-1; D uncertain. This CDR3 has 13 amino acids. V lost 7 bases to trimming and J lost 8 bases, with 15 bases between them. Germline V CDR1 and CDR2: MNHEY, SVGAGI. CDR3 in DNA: TGTGCCAGCATGGAGACGTCTCGGGATGAGCAGTTCTTC. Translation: CASMETSRDEQFF.

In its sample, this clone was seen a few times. CDR3 region: CASSESTEAFF. CDR3 in DNA: TGTGCCAGCAGTGAGAGTACTGAAGCTTTCTTT. The chain employs TRBV6-1 and TRBJ1-1; D is undetermined. CDR1 and CDR2 from the germline V gene are MNHNS and SASEGT. The CDR3 totals 11 residues. V lost 3 bases and J lost 5, with 4 bases in between.

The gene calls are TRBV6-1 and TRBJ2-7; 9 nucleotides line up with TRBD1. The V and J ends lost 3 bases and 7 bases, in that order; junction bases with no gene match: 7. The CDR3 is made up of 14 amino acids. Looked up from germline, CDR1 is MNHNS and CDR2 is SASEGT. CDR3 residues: CASSDGTGLREQYF. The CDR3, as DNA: TGTGCCAGCAGTGACGGGACAGGGCTTCGGGAGCAGTACTTC.

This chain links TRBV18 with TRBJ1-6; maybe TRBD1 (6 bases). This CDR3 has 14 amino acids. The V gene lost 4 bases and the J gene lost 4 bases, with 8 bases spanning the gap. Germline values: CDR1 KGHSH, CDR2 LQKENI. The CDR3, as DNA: TGTGCCAGCTCACGGGACAATTATAATTCACCCCTCCACTTT. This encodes CASSRDNYNSPLHF. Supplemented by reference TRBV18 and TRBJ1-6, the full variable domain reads NAGVMQNPRHLVRRRGQEARLRCSPMKGHSHVYWYRQLPEEGLKFMVYLQKENIIDESGMPKERFSAEFPKEGPSILRIQQVVRGDSAAYFCASSRDNYNSPLHFGNGTRLTVT.

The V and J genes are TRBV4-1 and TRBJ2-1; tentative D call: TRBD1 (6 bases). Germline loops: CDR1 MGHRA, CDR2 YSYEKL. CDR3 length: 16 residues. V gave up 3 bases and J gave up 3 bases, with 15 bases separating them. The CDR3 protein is CASSHIGTTFYNEQFF. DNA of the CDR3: TGCGCCAGCAGCCATATCGGGACAACCTTCTACAATGAGCAGTTCTTC.

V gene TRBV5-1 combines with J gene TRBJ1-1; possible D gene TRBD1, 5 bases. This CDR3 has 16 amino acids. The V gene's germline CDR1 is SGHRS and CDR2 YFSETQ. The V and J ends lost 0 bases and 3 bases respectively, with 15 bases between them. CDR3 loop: CASSLGGRGPYTEAFF. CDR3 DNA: TGCGCCAGCAGCTTGGGGGGGAGGGGCCCCTACACTGAAGCTTTCTTT.

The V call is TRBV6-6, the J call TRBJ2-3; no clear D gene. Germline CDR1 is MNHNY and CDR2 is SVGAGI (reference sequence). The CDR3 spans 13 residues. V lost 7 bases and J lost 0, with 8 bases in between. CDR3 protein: CASTPPSTDTQYF. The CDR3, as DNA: TGTGCCAGCACCCCCCCAAGCACAGATACGCAGTATTTT.

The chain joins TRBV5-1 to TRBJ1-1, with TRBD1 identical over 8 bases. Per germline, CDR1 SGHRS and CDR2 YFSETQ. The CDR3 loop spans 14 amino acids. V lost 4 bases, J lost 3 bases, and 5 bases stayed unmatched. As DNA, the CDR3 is TGCGCCAGCAGCGAGAGGACAGGGCACACTGAAGCTTTCTTT. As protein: CASSERTGHTEAFF.

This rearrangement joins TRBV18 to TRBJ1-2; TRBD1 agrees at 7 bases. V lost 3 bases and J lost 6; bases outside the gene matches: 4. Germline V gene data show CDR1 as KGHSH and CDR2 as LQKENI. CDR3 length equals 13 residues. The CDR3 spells CASSPTGKDGYTF. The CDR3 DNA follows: TGTGCCAGCTCACCGACAGGGAAGGATGGCTACACCTTC.

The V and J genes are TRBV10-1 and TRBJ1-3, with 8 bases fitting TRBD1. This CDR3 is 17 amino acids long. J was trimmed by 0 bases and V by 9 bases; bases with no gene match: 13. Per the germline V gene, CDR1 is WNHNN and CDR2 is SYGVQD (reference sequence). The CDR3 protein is CARPGQGATFSGNTIYF. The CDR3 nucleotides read TGCGCCAGGCCTGGGCAGGGGGCGACCTTCTCTGGAAACACCATATATTTT.

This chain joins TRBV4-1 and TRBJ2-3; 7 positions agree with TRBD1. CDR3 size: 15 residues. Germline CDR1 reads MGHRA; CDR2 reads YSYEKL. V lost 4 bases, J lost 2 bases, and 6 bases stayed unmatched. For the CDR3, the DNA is TGCGCCAGCAGCCTCGGGACAGAAGACACAGATACGCAGTATTTT. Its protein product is CASSLGTEDTDTQYF.

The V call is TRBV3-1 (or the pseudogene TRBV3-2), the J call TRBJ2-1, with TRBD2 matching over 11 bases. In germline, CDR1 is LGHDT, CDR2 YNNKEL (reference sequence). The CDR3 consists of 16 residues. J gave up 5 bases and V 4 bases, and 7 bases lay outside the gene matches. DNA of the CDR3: TGTGCCAGCAGCCGGGCCTATAGCGGGGGGGACAATGAGCAGTTCTTC. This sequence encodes CASSRAYSGGDNEQFF.